Below, 22 T cell receptor beta chains from the same sample are listed, as sequenced in a study of blood T cell repertoires in COVID-19. Libraries were prepared by immunoSEQ multiplex PCR; TCRdb keeps only in-frame clonotypes and omits some of them. This table holds approximately 70,000 clones, more than 85% found once. The specimen sequenced was peripheral blood. These receptors were collected from a woman aged 60-70 years with active COVID-19.

In its sample, this clone was seen many times. V and J are TRBV5-4 and TRBJ1-1, with a possible D match to TRBD1 (6 bases). With 2 bases removed from V and 4 bases from J, the gap between germline ends came to 18 bases. The CDR3 has 16 amino acids. The germline gives CDR1 SGHNT, CDR2 YYREEE (reference sequence). DNA for the CDR3: TGTGCCAGCAGCTTCCCGGTAGGGGGGGGCGTCACTGAAGCTTTCTTT. It encodes CASSFPVGGGVTEAFF.

The chain employs TRBV2 and TRBJ2-1; 11 nucleotides agree with TRBD2. The CDR3 spans 17 residues. Per the germline V gene, CDR1 is SNHLY and CDR2 is FYNNEI. V lost 7 bases to trimming and J lost 9 bases; unmatched junction nucleotides: 17. The CDR3 protein is CASMRQGTSGFRGEQFF. CDR3 nucleotides: TGTGCCAGCATGAGACAAGGGACTAGCGGTTTTAGAGGTGAGCAGTTCTTC.

The chain combines TRBV19 with TRBJ1-4; TRBD1 is a possible D gene (5 bases). This CDR3 region has 16 residues. V lost 3 bases to trimming and J lost 4 bases, with 15 bases between them. The germline CDR1 and CDR2 sequences are LNHDA and SQIVND (reference sequence). The DNA of the CDR3 is TGTGCCAGTAGTATTAACAGGCAGCTCCGTAATGAAAAACTGTTTTTT. It yields the protein CASSINRQLRNEKLFF.

The table lists this clone with a count of one. This chain joins TRBV27 and TRBJ1-2, with 8 bases fitting TRBD1. This CDR3 contains 15 residues. Germline CDR1 MNHEY, CDR2 SMNVEV (reference sequence). After removal of 5 bases from V and 3 bases from J, the junction contained 8 bases not matched to a gene. The CDR3 protein is CASSIRQGQDYGYTF. The CDR3 region has the DNA TGTGCCAGCAGTATTAGACAGGGGCAGGACTATGGCTACACCTTC.

A word on this clone: The junction and the germline gene differ at one end; a read error may be behind it. V is TRBV5-1 and J is TRBJ2-1; possible D gene TRBD2, 5 bases. The V gene's germline CDR1 is SGHRS and CDR2 YFSETQ. The CDR3 spans 13 residues. This CDR3 is CASTPGSSNEQFF. In nucleotides, the CDR3 is TGCGCCAGCACCCCGGGATCCTCCAATGAGCAGTTCTTC.

The chain is built from TRBV5-8 and TRBJ2-1; 15 bases align to TRBD2. The ends lost 4 bases at V and 9 bases at J; junction bases unmatched: 5. Germline V gives CDR1 SGHTS, CDR2 YDEGEE. The CDR3 runs 15 residues. The chain's CDR3 is CASSRTSGRAFEQFF. The CDR3 nucleotides are TGTGCCAGCAGCAGGACTAGCGGGAGGGCCTTTGAGCAGTTCTTC.

The CDR3 protein is CASSARQGAHSNYGYTF. The CDR3 bases are TGTGCCAGCAGTGCTAGACAGGGGGCGCATTCCAACTATGGCTACACCTTC. The chain combines TRBV6-1 with TRBJ1-2; the match to TRBD1 covers 10 bases. This CDR3 contains 17 residues. The germline gives CDR1 MNHNS, CDR2 SASEGT. V lost 4 bases and J lost 2; bases outside the gene matches: 10.

The rearrangement joins TRBV4-1 to TRBJ2-7; no clear D gene. In germline, CDR1 is MGHRA, CDR2 YSYEKL. The germline V and J ends were trimmed by 1 base and 4 bases, with 8 bases remaining between them. The CDR3 spans 13 residues. The CDR3 loop reads CASSQGTLYEQYF. The CDR3 nucleotides are TGCGCCAGCAGCCAAGGCACTTTATACGAGCAGTACTTC.

This chain uses TRBV19 with TRBJ2-2; 12 positions match TRBD2. CDR1 LNHDA and CDR2 SQIVND come from the germline V gene (reference sequence). The CDR3 extends over 15 amino acids. V lost 7 bases and J lost 6; bases outside the gene matches: 6. In DNA, the CDR3 is TGTGCCAGTACTATGACTAGCGGGAGTGCCGGGGAGCTGTTTTTT. Translating it yields CASTMTSGSAGELFF.

This chain links TRBV19 with TRBJ1-2, with D maybe TRBD1 (6 bases). This CDR3 has 14 amino acids. Trimming left V 4 bases short and J 4 bases short, with 13 bases between. Germline V gene lookup returns CDR1 LNHDA and CDR2 SQIVND (reference sequence). The CDR3 loop reads CASSRQDLIYGYTF. The DNA of the CDR3 is TGTGCCAGTAGTAGACAGGACCTAATCTATGGCTACACCTTC.

This clone was recorded once. J is TRBJ2-7 and V is TRBV18; TRBD2 is a possible D gene (5 bases). There are 14 residues in the CDR3. V was cut by 5 bases and J by 3 bases, with 14 bases left in between. Germline assignment: CDR1 KGHSH and CDR2 LQKENI. The CDR3 reads CASSMSGKHYEQYF. CDR3 bases: TGTGCCAGCTCAATGAGCGGAAAGCACTACGAGCAGTACTTC.

This chain connects TRBV24-1 to TRBJ2-7; D is possibly TRBD2 (7 bases). Germline CDR1 KGHDR, CDR2 SFDVKD. V lost 7 bases and J 5 bases, leaving 17 bases between the germline ends. The CDR3 is 14 amino acids. The CDR3, as DNA: TGTGCCACCAGGGTGGGGGGGGCGGGGAACGAGCAGTACTTC. Its translation is CATRVGGAGNEQYF.

The chain employs TRBV2 and TRBJ1-5; D is ambiguous. The V end lost 6 bases, the J end lost 0 bases, and 15 bases lay between the germline ends. The CDR3 spans 16 residues. Germline CDR1 reads SNHLY; CDR2 reads FYNNEI. The CDR3 protein is CASSLLRLYSNQPQHF. The CDR3 DNA reads as TGTGCCAGCAGCCTACTCCGCCTCTATAGCAATCAGCCCCAGCATTTT.

V usage is TRBV7-9 and J usage is TRBJ2-6; perhaps TRBD1 as D (5 bases). Germline CDR1 reads SEHNR; CDR2 reads FQNEAQ (reference sequence). The CDR3 loop spans 15 amino acids. V was trimmed by 0 bases and J by 2 bases, leaving 5 bases between them. The CDR3 is CASSLAGAGANVLTF. Here the CDR3 DNA reads TGTGCCAGCAGCTTAGCAGGGGCTGGGGCCAACGTCCTGACTTTC.

The V gene is TRBV19, the J gene TRBJ2-1; 9 bases agree with TRBD1. Germline V gene data show CDR1 as LNHDA and CDR2 as SQIVND (reference sequence). The CDR3 covers 15 residues. Unmatched junction bases numbered 4, after V lost 4 bases and J lost 3 bases. CDR3 nucleotide sequence: TGTGCCAGTAGTAAGGGACAGGGAGGCTACAATGAGCAGTTCTTC. Its protein product is CASSKGQGGYNEQFF.

This clone was observed once. The rearrangement links TRBV5-4 to TRBJ2-6; 8 bases map to TRBD1. Germline values: CDR1 SGHNT, CDR2 YYREEE (reference sequence). CDR3 size: 18 residues. Trimming at V came to 4 bases and at J to 0 bases, leaving 9 bases not matched to a gene. CDR3 region: CASSPPGTGPSGANVLTF. CDR3 nucleotide sequence: TGTGCCAGCAGCCCTCCCGGGACAGGTCCCTCTGGGGCCAACGTCCTGACTTTC.

The chain links TRBV2 to TRBJ2-5; D call uncertain. The germline V gene has CDR1 SNHLY and CDR2 FYNNEI. Deletions cut 2 bases from V and 1 base from J, with 17 bases between. The CDR3 is 17 residues long. The CDR3 sequence is CASSEPRLNPTQETQYF. DNA for the CDR3: TGTGCCAGCAGTGAACCCAGACTTAACCCGACCCAAGAGACCCAGTACTTC.

This clone was seen once. The CDR3 loop is CASSYSERRGAFF. The CDR3 DNA sequence: TGTGCCAGCAGTTACAGCGAGAGAAGGGGTGCTTTCTTT. This sequence joins TRBV6-6 and TRBJ1-1; possible D gene TRBD1, 5 bases. Germline CDR1 reads MNHNY; CDR2 reads SVGAGI (reference sequence). Trimming removed 2 bases at V and 11 bases at J, with 15 bases between. CDR3 length: 13 amino acids.

CDR3 amino acids: CATSEFSSGANVLTF. CDR3 bases: TGTGCCACCAGTGAATTCAGCTCTGGGGCCAACGTCCTGACTTTC. The chain links TRBV24-1 to TRBJ2-6, with D hard to call. The CDR3 runs to 15 residues. From germline, CDR1 is KGHDR and CDR2 SFDVKD. V lost 4 bases to trimming and J lost 0 bases, with 6 bases between them.

The CDR3 sequence is CASSLGLAQTYEQYF. The CDR3, as DNA: TGTGCCAGCAGCTTGGGGCTAGCGCAAACCTACGAGCAGTACTTC. The chain couples TRBV7-2 to TRBJ2-7; the D gene is possibly TRBD2 (6 bases). The CDR3 consists of 15 residues. Germline CDR1 reads SGHTA; CDR2 reads FQGNSA. Trimming took off 3 bases at V and 2 bases at J, with 14 bases between the two ends.

The chain employs TRBV5-4 and TRBJ2-7; 7 positions match TRBD2. CDR3 size: 15 residues. After removal of 6 bases from V and 3 bases from J, the junction contained 12 bases not matched to a gene. The germline gives CDR1 SGHNT, CDR2 YYREEE (reference sequence). The CDR3 sequence is CASTNLGREHYEQYF. The CDR3 bases are TGTGCCAGCACCAACCTCGGGCGGGAGCACTACGAGCAGTACTTC.

This clone was picked up one time. The rearrangement joins TRBV18 to TRBJ2-1; D possibly corresponds to TRBD2 (7 bases). Deletions cut 0 bases from V and 8 bases from J, with 14 bases between. Germline loops: CDR1 KGHSH, CDR2 LQKENI. The CDR3 runs to 15 residues. The CDR3 here is CASSPPSGGHHEQFF. In DNA, the CDR3 is TGTGCCAGCTCACCACCCTCGGGGGGACATCATGAGCAGTTCTTC.